This TCR beta chain was found in a study of shared clonotypes between healthy human individuals. Study-level background: Each donor contributed plates that comprised three CD4 naive, three CD4 memory, two CD8 naive and one CD8 memory.

The CDR3 loop spans 15 amino acids. The V gene end was trimmed by 6 bases and the J gene end by 2 bases; junction bases not matched to a gene: 5. Germline CDR1 LNHNV, CDR2 YYDKDF (reference sequence). Comments on this clone: Its antigen is as yet unknown.

Study observations and caveats: It was only blood that was sampled, and tissue repertoires likely differ. Inspection by rarefaction showed sorted-subset sequencing to be incomplete despite large depth.

Template for every sorted-subset replicate PCR totaled about 200 ng DNA, 25,000 to 35,000 T cell genomes. Profiled with immunoSEQ multiplex PCR; TCRdb holds only in-frame clones, not every one. The data hold over 2 million clones, with 85% to 95% observed a single time. The clonotype was recovered from a man between 18 and 35 years old in good health. V gene TRBV15 combines with J gene TRBJ2-3; 10 nucleotides agree with TRBD1. Sequences were obtained from naive CD4+ T cells sorted from blood. As for subset: CD45RA+ positively selected. CDR3 in amino acids: CATRLTGGYTDTQYF. CDR3 DNA sequence: TGTGCCACCAGACTGACAGGGGGCTACACAGATACGCAGTATTTT.